What follows are 8 T cell receptor beta chains derived from one specimen sequenced in a study of CD8 T cells in ankylosing spondylitis. Whole-study findings and limits: Ankylosing spondylitis blood seemed to carry a telltale TCR beta motif made of roughly 8 highly homologous variants.

These receptors have no known antigen. TCRdb fed the 5' RACE reads into MiXCR, producing one record per CDR3 protein. This sample has roughly 400,000 distinct CDR3 sequences, with under 25% found just once. Sequencing used blood, either unsorted or a sorted T cell fraction (not recorded which). The receptor set was obtained from a male donor with ankylosing spondylitis.

This sequence joins TRBV20-1 and TRBJ2-7, with D perhaps matching TRBD1 or TRBD2 (6 bases each). Trimming took off 3 bases at V and 3 bases at J, with 12 bases between the two ends. The germline V gene encodes CDR1 DFQATT and CDR2 SNEGSKA (reference sequence). The CDR3 covers 13 residues. The CDR3 protein is CSASNGGGYEQYF. The CDR3 DNA reads TGCAGTGCTAGTAATGGAGGGGGCTACGAGCAGTACTTC.

In its sample, this clonotype was seen a few times. J is TRBJ1-5 and V is TRBV3-1; D may be TRBD1 (5 bases). The CDR3 has 12 amino acids. Deletions cut 8 bases from V and 6 bases from J, with 11 bases between. Germline V gives CDR1 LGHDT, CDR2 YNNKEL (reference sequence). Here the CDR3 DNA reads TGTGCCAGCCAGGGAACCGGTCAGCCCCAGCATTTT. Protein product: CASQGTGQPQHF.

This clonotype has just a few counts. This chain uses TRBV5-1 with TRBJ2-3, with TRBD1 matching 7 bases. Germline CDR1 and CDR2: SGHRS and YFSETQ. V dropped 4 bases and J dropped 0; count of bases not matched to a gene: 5. The CDR3 covers 15 residues. The CDR3 protein is CASSRTGDSTDTQYF. The CDR3 coding sequence is TGCGCCAGCAGCCGGACAGGCGATAGCACAGATACGCAGTATTTT.

In this sample, this clonotype turned up a few times. The genes are TRBV7-8 and TRBJ2-7; 9 nucleotides align to TRBD2. V lost 4 bases to trimming and J lost 3 bases; unmatched junction nucleotides: 7. The CDR3 covers 15 residues. Germline V lookup: CDR1 SGHVS, CDR2 FQNEAQ. CDR3 nucleotides: TGTGCCAGCAGCTCCGGGACTAGCAGCGTCTACGAGCAGTACTTC. It specifies CASSSGTSSVYEQYF.

The CDR3 DNA sequence: TGTGCCAGCAGCCAGGGGCGCGGAAAACTGTTTTTT. Translated, it gives CASSQGRGKLFF. The chain uses TRBV12-3 or TRBV12-4 and TRBJ1-4; weak D call: TRBD1 (6 bases). The CDR3 is 12 amino acids. V was cut by 6 bases and J by 10 bases, with 12 bases left in between.

This chain uses TRBV6-2 or TRBV6-3 with TRBJ2-1; 11 bases are shared with TRBD2. This CDR3 comprises 19 residues. The V segment lost 5 bases and the J segment 0 bases; nucleotides outside the gene matches: 12. Per the germline V gene, CDR1 is MNHEY and CDR2 is SVGEGT. The CDR3 spells CASSRSGLADFSSYNEQFF. The CDR3, as DNA: TGTGCCAGCAGTCGATCGGGACTAGCGGACTTTAGCTCCTACAATGAGCAGTTCTTC.

This clonotype has only a few counts. The chain recombines TRBV11-2 with TRBJ2-2; 7 positions agree with TRBD1. Per germline, CDR1 SGHAT and CDR2 FQNNGV. The CDR3 is made up of 16 amino acids. J lost 7 bases, V lost 1 base, and 9 bases had no gene match. CDR3 DNA: TGTGCCAGCAGCTTAGGGACAGGCGGCGTTGTCGGGGAGCTGTTTTTT. It specifies CASSLGTGGVVGELFF.

The chain employs TRBV27 and TRBJ2-4, with 7 bases lining up with TRBD2. The CDR3 is made up of 19 amino acids. Looked up from germline, CDR1 is MNHEY and CDR2 is SMNVEV (reference sequence). J gave up 4 bases and V 4 bases, and 19 bases lay outside the gene matches. In DNA, the CDR3 is TGTGCCAGCAGTTCCAGACTAGCTAAAACTGAGGGGAAGAAAAACATTCAGTACTTC. Protein product: CASSSRLAKTEGKKNIQYF.